The 7 T cell receptor beta chains in this list originate from one sample, sequenced in a study of blood T cell repertoires in COVID-19. Produced via immunoSEQ multiplex PCR; TCRdb's table is partial and in-frame only. The sample lists tens of thousands of clones; more than 70% were seen once. Source material: peripheral blood. The receptors shown here come from a woman of 80 years or more in a cohort sampled during active or convalescent COVID-19.

This chain connects TRBV10-2 to TRBJ1-1, with D perhaps TRBD1 (5 bases). This CDR3 has 13 residues. From germline, CDR1 is WSHSY and CDR2 SAAADI. V was shortened by 6 bases and J by 0 bases, with 8 bases between the two germline ends. CDR3 nucleotides: TGCGCCAGCAGCAGGGATTTGAACACTGAAGCTTTCTTT. Its protein is CASSRDLNTEAFF.

This chain uses TRBV7-2 with TRBJ1-5; D is perhaps TRBD1 (5 bases). The ends were cut back, 1 base at V and 1 base at J, with 5 bases in the middle. The CDR3 is 14 amino acids. In germline, CDR1 is SGHTA, CDR2 FQGNSA. This CDR3 is CASSLDRSNQPQHF. CDR3 nucleotides: TGTGCCAGCAGCTTAGACAGGAGCAATCAGCCCCAGCATTTT. Variable domain in full (rest from reference TRBV7-2 and TRBJ1-5): GAGVSQSPSNKVTEKGKDVELRCDPISGHTALYWYRQSLGQGLEFLIYFQGNSAPDKSGLPSDRFSAERTGGSVSTLTIQRTQQEDSAVYLCASSLDRSNQPQHFGDGTRLSIL.

V is TRBV5-1 and J is TRBJ2-1; 12 bases line up with TRBD2. The CDR3 has 16 amino acids. V lost 4 bases to trimming and J lost 7 bases; unmatched junction nucleotides: 9. Per germline, CDR1 SGHRS and CDR2 YFSETQ. The CDR3, as DNA: TGCGCCAGCAGCGCATCGACTAGCGGGAGTTTGAATGAGCAGTTCTTC. As protein: CASSASTSGSLNEQFF. Variable domain in full (rest from reference TRBV5-1 and TRBJ2-1): KAGVTQTPRYLIKTRGQQVTLSCSPISGHRSVSWYQQTPGQGLQFLFEYFSETQRNKGNFPGRFSGRQFSNSRSEMNVSTLELGDSALYLCASSASTSGSLNEQFFGPGTRLTVL.

The gene calls are TRBV3-1 (or the pseudogene TRBV3-2) and TRBJ1-2, with D possibly matching TRBD1 (6 bases). Between the trimmed V and J ends, which lost 3 bases and 0 bases, there was a span of 8 bases. The CDR3 extends over 14 amino acids. The germline V gene encodes CDR1 LGHDT and CDR2 YNNKEL (reference sequence). In DNA, the CDR3 is TGTGCCAGCAGCCAGGACAGCCCTAACTATGGCTACACCTTC. Amino acids: CASSQDSPNYGYTF.

The chain links TRBV6-5 to TRBJ2-2; TRBD2 might be the D (6 bases). Trimming pared 2 bases from V and 6 bases from J, leaving 16 bases between. CDR1 is MNHEY and CDR2 is SVGAGI in the germline V gene. The CDR3 sequence is 16 residues long. The CDR3 DNA is TGTGCCAGCAGTTACGGACGGGAGCAGGTCCCCGGGGAGCTGTTTTTT. Its protein product is CASSYGREQVPGELFF.

The count of this clone is one. The CDR3 sequence is CASSQVVLGQGANEQFF. The CDR3 coding sequence is TGCGCCAGCAGCCAAGTCGTACTGGGACAGGGGGCCAATGAGCAGTTCTTC. The chain joins TRBV4-1 to TRBJ2-1; 12 bases are shared with TRBD1. The trim removed 1 base at V and 6 bases at J, leaving 7 bases unmatched. The CDR3 extends over 17 amino acids. Per the germline V gene, CDR1 is MGHRA and CDR2 is YSYEKL.

The V gene is TRBV7-9, the J gene TRBJ2-7; 7 nucleotides match TRBD1. The germline gives CDR1 SEHNR, CDR2 FQNEAQ (reference sequence). V was clipped by 4 bases and J by 1 base; unmatched bases: 13. This CDR3 contains 17 residues. The chain's CDR3 is CASSSNLGQRYSYEQYF. In DNA form, the CDR3 reads TGTGCCAGCAGCTCTAACTTGGGACAGAGATATTCCTACGAGCAGTACTTC.